This T cell receptor (beta chain) was sequenced for a study of metastatic and nonmetastatic thyroid tumors. Per germline, CDR1 WNHNN and CDR2 SYGVQD (reference sequence). The CDR3 contains 14 residues. V was shortened by 3 bases and J by 6 bases, with 11 bases between the two germline ends. This clone has just a few counts. Original processing methods: It was from CDR3 differences across clinicopathological groups that a distant-metastasis classifier for papillary thyroid cancer was built. TCRdb re-called clones from the PCR reads using MiXCR. TCRdb's processing, not the study's, gives the V and J calls here. The top ten hold 20% to 25% of the sample, which has some 20,000 clones, 30% to 35% seen once. Patients were all untreated before their thyroid surgery.

The sequence was obtained from a female donor with papillary thyroid cancer or a benign thyroid nodule (not recorded which). Some clones in this sample may be carry-over from other donors' samples. The source material was adjacent normal tissue. The chain links TRBV10-1 to TRBJ2-2; TRBD2 is a possible D gene (5 bases). DNA for the CDR3: TGCGCCAGCAGTGAAGAGGTGGAGGCCGGGGAGCTGTTTTTT. Its translation is CASSEEVEAGELFF.